This T cell receptor beta chain is from a study of blood T cells in healthy people across ages. Findings of the study overall: Greater diversity and more naive CD4+ cells were seen in long-lived donors than in aged donors. Age showed a roughly linear inverse relationship with TCR beta diversity per million T cells. Diversity of TCR beta correlated strongly with naive T cell percentage. CMV infection status of these donors was not known.

Germline V gene sequence: CDR1 DFQATT, CDR2 SNEGSKA (reference sequence). The CDR3 sequence is 15 residues long. Trimming removed 1 base at V and 1 base at J, with 11 bases between. Primed by a sample-barcoded 5' primer and a J-beta primer mix, a second PCR proceeded for roughly 7 to 12 cycles. TCRdb recomputed calls from the 5' RACE reads with MiXCR, one row per CDR3 protein. The table includes about 380,000 distinct CDR3 sequences, roughly half detected once. Concerning this clonotype: The antigen remains undetermined.

Sequenced material: blood. The source of this sequence is a man aged 55-75 years in good health. The chain couples TRBV20-1 to TRBJ2-4; tentatively, D is TRBD1 (6 bases). The CDR3 DNA follows: TGCAGTGCTAGAGTGGGGGCGTGGGCCAAAAACATTCAGTACTTC. Its protein product is CSARVGAWAKNIQYF.